This is a list of T cell receptor beta chains from one sample in a study of early T cells in non-severe SARS-CoV-2 infection. TCRdb used MiXCR to reprocess the 5' RACE reads, holding one entry per CDR3 protein. The sample carries under 70,000 distinct CDR3 sequences, under 15% recorded once. This material consisted of whole blood, taken at baseline. Receptors originate from an adult who was a healthcare worker with PCR-confirmed SARS-CoV-2 infection or an uninfected control (not recorded which). CDR3s include the opening cysteine and the closing phenylalanine or tryptophan. Each record gives: D gene, clone size, J gene, V gene, CDR3 DNA, CDR3 protein. D genes are given only for firm matches. A row's size may be missing; if present it is once, few, many or a size class.

NA	few	TRBJ2-2	TRBV28	TGTGCCAGCAGTCGTGGGGACTCGAACACCGGGGAGCTGTTTTTT	CASSRGDSNTGELFF
TRBD2	NA	TRBJ2-3	TRBV4-1	TGCGCCAGCAGCCAAGACGGGCGGGCTAGCGGTCTCACAGATACGCAGTATTTT	CASSQDGRASGLTDTQYF
NA	NA	TRBJ2-3	TRBV20-1	TGCAGTGCTAGAGTCGGGCCAGATACGCAGTATTTT	CSARVGPDTQYF
TRBD1	many	TRBJ1-3	TRBV7-9	TGTGCCAGCAGCCCCCGGACAGGTTCTTCCTCTGGAAACACCATATATTTT	CASSPRTGSSSGNTIYF
TRBD2	many	TRBJ2-5	TRBV7-2	TGTGCCAGCAGCTTAGGCCTAGCGGGAGCACGAGAGACCCAGTACTTC	CASSLGLAGARETQYF
NA	NA	TRBJ2-7	TRBV27	TGTGCCAGCAGTCGTTTAGGGGACTCGACCTACGAGCAGTACTTC	CASSRLGDSTYEQYF
TRBD1	NA	TRBJ1-6	TRBV30	TGTGCCTGGAGTGTGGGACAGGGGGATTCACCCCTCCACTTT	CAWSVGQGDSPLHF
NA	few	TRBJ2-7	TRBV7-2	TGTGCCAGCACCTCCGCGGTCGAGCAGTACTTC	CASTSAVEQYF
NA	NA	TRBJ2-3	TRBV23-1	TGCGCCAGAACCCCTCTTAGCACAGATACGCAGTATTTT	CARTPLSTDTQYF
NA	many	TRBJ1-3	TRBV7-8	TGTGCCAGCAGCTATACAGGCACGGGCGGCTCTGGAAACACCATATATTTT	CASSYTGTGGSGNTIYF
NA	many	TRBJ1-1	TRBV30	TGTGCCTGGAGTGTACTGGGTAGGGGTAACACTGAAGCTTTCTTT	CAWSVLGRGNTEAFF
TRBD2	few	TRBJ2-5	TRBV7-2	TGTGCCAGCAGCTCCGGTTACCGCGGGAGCGCACAAGAGACCCAGTACTTC	CASSSGYRGSAQETQYF
NA	NA	TRBJ1-1	TRBV18	TGTGCCAGCTCACCCCTGGGACGGATGAACACTGAAGCTTTCTTT	CASSPLGRMNTEAFF
NA	NA	TRBJ2-6	TRBV6-5	TGTGCCGCCGCACAATGGGAGTTACCGTCTGGGGCCAACGTCCTGACTTTC	CAAAQWELPSGANVLTF
TRBD1	NA	TRBJ2-7	TRBV7-8	TGTGCCAGCAGCCCGGGACAGGGGGCGTTCTACGAGCAGTACTTC	CASSPGQGAFYEQYF
TRBD1	NA	TRBJ2-5	TRBV29-1	TGCAGCGTTGACCAGGGGGTGATAGAGACCCAGTACTTC	CSVDQGVIETQYF
NA	few	TRBJ2-7	TRBV15	TGTGCCACCAGCAGAGCCCCGGCCGGTTTCGAGCAGTACTTC	CATSRAPAGFEQYF
TRBD1	few	TRBJ1-2	TRBV18	TGTGCCAGCTCACCACCGAGGACAGGACCCTACTATGGCTACACCTTC	CASSPPRTGPYYGYTF
NA	NA	TRBJ2-1	TRBV5-6	TGTGCCAGCAGCTTGAGAGGTGAGCAGTTCTTC	CASSLRGEQFF
NA	many	TRBJ1-5	TRBV10-1	TGCGCCAGCAGTGAGTCAATAAGCAATCAGCCCCAGCATTTT	CASSESISNQPQHF
NA	NA	TRBJ2-1	TRBV19	TGTGCCAGTAGTATTTATGGAAATGAGCAGTTCTTC	CASSIYGNEQFF
TRBD2	many	TRBJ2-1	TRBV20-1	TGCAGTGCTAACGCATTAGCGGGAGGGCCGCAAAATGAGCAGTTCTTC	CSANALAGGPQNEQFF
NA	NA	TRBJ2-2	TRBV9	TGTGCCAGCAGCGTAGCTACGGATGGCAGCCCCGAAGTGGGCGGGGAGCTGTTTTTT	CASSVATDGSPEVGGELFF
NA	NA	TRBJ2-5	TRBV14	TGTGCCAGCAGCCAAGACAGGGCCCAGACCCAGTACTTC	CASSQDRAQTQYF
TRBD1	once	TRBJ1-2	TRBV7-9	TGTGCCAGCAGCTCTCCGACAGGGGGAAACTATGGCTACACCTTC	CASSSPTGGNYGYTF
TRBD1	many	TRBJ2-7	TRBV28	TGTGCCAGCACCGGACAGGGCCACGAGCAGTACTTC	CASTGQGHEQYF
NA	few	TRBJ2-2	TRBV6-2/TRBV6-3	TGTGCCAGCACTCGAGGCACCGGGGAGCTGTTTTTT	CASTRGTGELFF
NA	many	TRBJ2-7	TRBV3-1	TGTGCCAGCAGCCAAGATAGAAGGGTTGACCTCGAGCAGTACTTC	CASSQDRRVDLEQYF
NA	few	TRBJ2-7	TRBV2	TGTGCCAGCAGTATTCCGGGGGTGGGAGAGCAGTACTTC	CASSIPGVGEQYF
TRBD1	many	TRBJ1-2	TRBV7-9	TGTGCCAGCAGCTTGGACAGGGATGGCTACACCTTC	CASSLDRDGYTF
NA	few	TRBJ2-3	TRBV18	TGTGCCAGCTCACCAGGGATTAGCACAGATACGCAGTATTTT	CASSPGISTDTQYF
NA	NA	TRBJ1-1	TRBV20-1	TGCAGTGCCCCCGCTTTTCCGAAGAGGGGCGATGAAGCTTTCTTT	CSAPAFPKRGDEAFF
NA	NA	TRBJ2-5	TRBV7-8	TGTGCCAGCAGTTACTCCTGGGAGACCCAGTACTTC	CASSYSWETQYF
TRBD1	NA	TRBJ2-2	TRBV5-1	TGCGCCAGCAGCCCGGACAGGGGGCTGAGCGGGGAGCTGTTTTTT	CASSPDRGLSGELFF
NA	NA	TRBJ2-1	TRBV5-1	TGCGCCAGCAGCATGGCCGGGACCTGGTCTGGCAATGAGCAGTTCTTC	CASSMAGTWSGNEQFF
NA	NA	TRBJ2-1	TRBV2	TGTGCCAGCAGTCCCGAGCGGAGCTTTTCCTACAATGAGCAGTTCTTC	CASSPERSFSYNEQFF
TRBD1	many	TRBJ1-2	TRBV5-1	TGCGCCAGCAGCTTGGAGGGGGCCTATGGCTACACCTTC	CASSLEGAYGYTF
NA	NA	TRBJ2-7	TRBV6-6	TGTGCCAGCAGTTACTCCGGTAGCAGGCGGTCTTTGTTTTACGAGCAGTACTTC	CASSYSGSRRSLFYEQYF
NA	few	TRBJ2-3	TRBV7-2	TGTGCCAGCAGCTTAGGGCCGGGTGTGGATACGCAGTATTTT	CASSLGPGVDTQYF
NA	NA	TRBJ2-2	TRBV11-3	TGTGCCAGCAGCTCTAAGCAGACCCCCACCGGGGAGCTGTTTTTT	CASSSKQTPTGELFF
NA	NA	TRBJ1-1	TRBV4-1	TGCGCCAGCAGCCAAGTCCTTACTGTTCTGGCTGAAGCTTTCTTT	CASSQVLTVLAEAFF
TRBD1	many	TRBJ2-6	TRBV7-9	TGTGCCAGCAGCCGGACAGGTGGGGCCAACGTCCTGACTTTC	CASSRTGGANVLTF
TRBD2	NA	TRBJ2-1	TRBV24-1	TGTGCCACCAGTGATTTGAGCGGGGGGGCCCCTAGTGAGCAGTTCTTC	CATSDLSGGAPSEQFF
NA	few	TRBJ1-1	TRBV29-1	TGCAGCGTTGAGGTGCAGATTCGGACTGAAGCTTTCTTT	CSVEVQIRTEAFF
NA	few	TRBJ2-3	TRBV6-2/TRBV6-3	TGTGCCAGCAGTTTTGGGGCCACCTCGGATACGCAGTATTTT	CASSFGATSDTQYF
TRBD1	few	TRBJ1-5	TRBV28	TGTGCCAGCATTCCTTACGGACAGGGGGAGAGTCAGCCCCAGCATTTT	CASIPYGQGESQPQHF
TRBD1	few	TRBJ1-5	TRBV20-1	TGCAGTGCTAGAATCCGACAGGGAGGTAGCAATCAGCCCCAGCATTTT	CSARIRQGGSNQPQHF
TRBD1	NA	TRBJ2-4	TRBV9	TGTGCCAGCAGCGCATTGACAGGGGAGATAGGCATTCAGTACTTC	CASSALTGEIGIQYF
NA	few	TRBJ1-1	TRBV27	TGTGCCACCGGGGGCAGCATGAACACTGAAGCTTTCTTT	CATGGSMNTEAFF
TRBD1	few	TRBJ1-2	TRBV2	TGTGCCAGCAGGTTTACCGGGACAGGGAACGGCTACACCTTC	CASRFTGTGNGYTF
TRBD2	many	TRBJ2-3	TRBV20-1	TGCAGTGCCCCAGTCCCGAGCGGGAGAACAGATACGCAGTATTTT	CSAPVPSGRTDTQYF
NA	NA	TRBJ1-5	TRBV7-8	TGTGCCAGCATGTCCCACAGCAGCAATCAGCCCCAGCATTTT	CASMSHSSNQPQHF
NA	few	TRBJ2-1	TRBV29-1	TGCAGCGTTGCAGGGGCCTATGAGCAGTTCTTC	CSVAGAYEQFF
TRBD1	few	TRBJ1-5	TRBV12-3/TRBV12-4	TGTGCCAGCAGTTACAGGGGGCGCGGGAGCAATCAGCCCCAGCATTTT	CASSYRGRGSNQPQHF
NA	many	TRBJ1-5	TRBV4-3	TGCGCCAGCAGCCAAGAAGGTCCACGAAGGGGTAGCAATCAGCCCCAGCATTTT	CASSQEGPRRGSNQPQHF
TRBD2	many	TRBJ2-3	TRBV4-1	TGCGCCAGCAGCCTCTCCCACGGGGCTAGCGGGGGTATACCAGATACGCAGTATTTT	CASSLSHGASGGIPDTQYF
NA	NA	TRBJ2-7	TRBV25-1	TGTGCCAGCAGTGATTGGGCGGACAGCTCCTACGAGCAGTACTTC	CASSDWADSSYEQYF
NA	few	TRBJ1-2	TRBV5-1	TGCGCCAGCAGCTTGGCCGGGCACAACTATGGCTACACCTTC	CASSLAGHNYGYTF
TRBD2	many	TRBJ2-1	TRBV4-2	TGTGCCAGCAGCCTCGGCAGAGGTAGCGGGATCTACAATGAGCAGTTCTTC	CASSLGRGSGIYNEQFF
NA	many	TRBJ2-3	TRBV2	TGTGCCAGCAGTGATGATCAGGGGAGGTCAGATACGCAGTATTTT	CASSDDQGRSDTQYF